This paragraph covers one T cell receptor beta chain sequence. Its target is not known. The data originate from a study of OX40 agonist ivuxolimab in advanced cancers. Study-wide context: Patients received ivuxolimab, an intravenous treatment, every 2 weeks at 0.01 to 10 mg/kg. Study-wide points: Antigen specificity of clonally expanded peripheral T cells was not established.

Germline values: CDR1 SNHLY, CDR2 FYNNEI. The CDR3 is 15 residues long. J was trimmed by 2 bases and V by 7 bases; bases with no gene match: 8. Here immunoSEQ multiplex PCR was the method, and the copy in TCRdb shows in-frame clones only, minus some. The table includes around 48,000 clones, about 88% detected once. The material was CD4+ or CD8+ T cells sorted from blood, obtained in a trial of the OX40 agonist ivuxolimab. This clonotype was obtained from an adult with an advanced solid tumor such as melanoma, head and neck, liver or kidney cancer. The chain employs TRBV2 and TRBJ2-4, with 7 positions matching TRBD1. CDR3 nucleotides: TGTGCCAGCAAGCCAGAGACAGGGTCCAAAAACATTCAGTACTTC. It encodes CASKPETGSKNIQYF.